Below, 9 T cell receptor beta chains from the same sample are listed, as sequenced in a study of CD8+ T cells in alopecia areata. cDNA prepared by RNA extraction and subsequent reverse transcription served as the template for sequencing. This table comes from immunoSEQ multiplex PCR, and its TCRdb copy is limited to in-frame clones, with some not included. The repertoire consists of about 190,000 clones, with approximately 60% occurring once and the leading ten covering around 0.7%. Treatment specified: oral pan-JAK inhibitor, 5-10 mg twice daily. Sequencing was performed on CD4+ T cells sorted from blood, taken at week 4, from a patient treated with tofacitinib. The receptors come from a human donor with alopecia areata.

The rearrangement joins TRBV7-2 to TRBJ2-7; D is uncertain. The CDR3 length is 12 residues. Germline assignment: CDR1 SGHTA and CDR2 FQGNSA. Trimming cost V 4 bases and J 2 bases, with 6 bases left between them. CDR3 coding DNA: TGTGCCAGCAGCTATTCGACCTACGAGCAGTACTTC. Translated, it gives CASSYSTYEQYF.

This clone showed up just a few times. The chain links TRBV7-2 to TRBJ2-7, with 14 bases aligning to TRBD2. V shed 1 base, J shed 7 bases, and the junction held 6 bases outside the gene matches. The CDR3 covers 16 residues. Germline V gene data show CDR1 as SGHTA and CDR2 as FQGNSA. The CDR3 loop reads CASSLGLAGGRREQYF. Written as DNA, the CDR3 is TGTGCCAGCAGCTTAGGACTAGCGGGAGGGCGCCGGGAGCAGTACTTC.

This chain uses TRBV28 with TRBJ2-3; D is uncertain. This CDR3 has 11 residues. Trimming removed 2 bases at V and 8 bases at J, with 5 bases between. Germline CDR1 MDHEN, CDR2 SYDVKM. The CDR3 DNA is TGTGCCAGCAGTTTAGTCGGTACGCAGTATTTT. Translated: CASSLVGTQYF.

This sequence joins TRBV30 and TRBJ2-1, with TRBD2 identical over 14 bases. V dropped 3 bases and J dropped 5; count of bases not matched to a gene: 3. Germline CDR1 GTSNPN, CDR2 SVGIG (reference sequence). The CDR3 is made up of 15 amino acids. The CDR3 loop is CAWRGLAGAHNEQFF. The CDR3 bases are TGTGCCTGGAGGGGACTAGCGGGAGCCCACAATGAGCAGTTCTTC.

The chain carries TRBV15 and TRBJ2-3; D call uncertain. The V gene's germline CDR1 is LNHNV and CDR2 YYDKDF (reference sequence). The CDR3 runs 13 residues. Trimming pared 2 bases from V and 6 bases from J, leaving 9 bases between. CDR3 loop: CATSRRKDDTQYF. CDR3 bases: TGTGCCACCAGCAGAAGGAAGGACGATACGCAGTATTTT.

This clone was seen a few times. The rearrangement uses TRBV25-1 and TRBJ1-1; a possible D gene is TRBD1 (6 bases). The length of the CDR3 is 13 residues. Trimming cost V 3 bases and J 6 bases, with 11 bases left between them. In germline, CDR1 is MGHDK, CDR2 SYGVNS. DNA of the CDR3: TGTGCCAGCAGTGACAGGGGCGTCGCTGAAGCTTTCTTT. Translating gives CASSDRGVAEAFF.

CDR3 sequence reads: CASSVLPGQGASEQYF. In nucleotides, the CDR3 is TGTGCCAGCAGCGTATTACCGGGACAGGGGGCTAGTGAGCAGTACTTC. The chain links TRBV9 to TRBJ2-7, with 12 bases matching TRBD1. J was trimmed by 7 bases and V by 1 base; bases with no gene match: 9. This CDR3 is built from 16 residues. Germline V lookup: CDR1 SGDLS, CDR2 YYNGEE.

The gene calls are TRBV4-3 and TRBJ2-6; 10 nucleotides match TRBD2. Germline CDR1 is LGHNA and CDR2 is YSLEER. Trimming at V came to 2 bases and at J to 2 bases, leaving 0 bases not matched to a gene. The CDR3 extends over 16 amino acids. The CDR3 bases are TGCGCCAGCAGCCAACTAGCGGGAGCTGGGGCCAACGTCCTGACTTTC. Translated: CASSQLAGAGANVLTF.

This chain uses TRBV9 with TRBJ2-3; 13 nucleotides match TRBD2. Germline CDR1 and CDR2: SGDLS and YYNGEE. Trimming cost V 3 bases and J 4 bases; bases outside gene matches: 5. There are 16 residues in the CDR3. The CDR3 is CASSGGLAGAADTQYF. In nucleotides, the CDR3 is TGTGCCAGCAGCGGCGGACTAGCGGGAGCTGCAGATACGCAGTATTTT.